This T cell receptor beta chain was documented in a study of T cell responses to AZD1222 COVID-19 vaccine. Study-level findings and limits: Reports say nearly half of spike-specific TCRs go after unmutated variant regions. Only after the peak T cell response were repertoires sampled. There were mostly white British donors and more females than males, and clonal diversity was possibly underestimated.

Second doses at about 4 or about 12 weeks were pooled. Concerning this clone itself: Its antigen is still unknown.

Sequencing was performed with immunoSEQ multiplex PCR; in TCRdb, only in-frame clones are kept and a portion is missing. The table lists 150,000 to 200,000 clones, around 90% of them singletons. This CDR3 has 15 residues. Germline CDR1 is KGHSH and CDR2 is LQKENI. Trimming removed 2 bases from V and 9 bases from J, with 19 bases in between. The source material was peripheral blood, sampled 28 days after the second AZD1222 dose. V is TRBV18 and J is TRBJ2-5; the D gene is possibly TRBD1 (5 bases). This TCR was sampled from an adult who received the AZD1222 COVID-19 vaccine. The CDR3 reads CASSPFEQGRSSQYF. In nucleotides, the CDR3 is TGTGCCAGCTCACCATTTGAGCAGGGTCGTAGTTCCCAGTACTTC.